This entry lists 32 T cell receptor beta chains sequenced from one sample in a study of T cells in Graves' hyperthyroidism and ophthalmopathy. TCR beta CDR3 region amplification was performed from RNA transcripts. HTBI primers were used for first-round RT-PCR of the TCR CDR3. One entry per CDR3 protein, called by TCRdb with MiXCR from the multiplex PCR reads. The sample carries fewer than 550,000 distinct CDR3 sequences, around 16% recorded once. Input material: blood. These receptors were obtained from a woman between 18 and 29 years old with Graves' hyperthyroidism.

The chain links TRBV3-1 to TRBJ2-7, with D uncertain. CDR3 length: 12 amino acids. CDR1 is LGHDT, CDR2 YNNKEL, per germline (reference sequence). Trimming took off 0 bases at V and 7 bases at J, with 7 bases between the two ends. The CDR3 DNA follows: TGTGCCAGCAGCCAAGATCAACAAGAGCAGTACTTC. This sequence encodes CASSQDQQEQYF.

This clonotype was observed many times. The J gene is TRBJ2-3, the V gene TRBV28; 10 bases fit TRBD1. CDR3 size: 14 residues. The V gene's germline CDR1 is MDHEN and CDR2 SYDVKM. With V trimmed by 6 bases and J by 5 bases, 5 bases remained unmatched. CDR3 bases: TGTGCCAGCAGGACAGGGGGCATGGGAGATACGCAGTATTTT. Translating it yields CASRTGGMGDTQYF.

The rearrangement uses TRBV27 and TRBJ2-2, with unresolved D. V lost 5 bases and J 7 bases, leaving 14 bases between the germline ends. Looked up from germline, CDR1 is MNHEY and CDR2 is SMNVEV (reference sequence). The CDR3 contains 14 residues. CDR3: CASSATWAVGELFF. In DNA form, the CDR3 reads TGTGCCAGCAGTGCGACCTGGGCCGTCGGGGAGCTGTTTTTT.

Ten or more counts support this clonotype. The rearrangement joins TRBV28 to TRBJ2-2; D may correspond to TRBD1 or TRBD2 (5 bases each). V gave up 5 bases and J gave up 5 bases, with 24 bases separating them. CDR3 length: 18 amino acids. CDR1 is MDHEN, CDR2 SYDVKM, per germline. This CDR3 reads CASSPSRWGRVYTGELFF. CDR3 nucleotide sequence: TGTGCCAGCAGTCCATCTCGTTGGGGGAGAGTATATACCGGGGAGCTGTTTTTT.

The chain uses TRBV9 and TRBJ2-2; maybe TRBD2 (5 bases). V lost 3 bases and J lost 8, with 14 bases in between. The length of the CDR3 is 14 residues. Germline loops: CDR1 SGDLS, CDR2 YYNGEE. The chain's CDR3 is CASSDGIQRGELFF. The CDR3 DNA sequence: TGTGCCAGCAGCGACGGGATACAGAGGGGGGAGCTGTTTTTT.

The chain couples TRBV20-1 to TRBJ2-3; 10 bases fit TRBD2. V lost 3 bases, J lost 9 bases, and 12 bases stayed unmatched. Looked up from germline, CDR1 is DFQATT and CDR2 is SNEGSKA (reference sequence). The CDR3 has 15 residues. CDR3 bases: TGCAGTGCTAGCCCCCTAGCGGGAGCCCCCGAGACGCAGTATTTT. Translated, it gives CSASPLAGAPETQYF.

Ten or more counts support this clonotype. The chain is built from TRBV29-1 and TRBJ1-1; 11 bases are shared with TRBD1. V lost 5 bases to trimming and J lost 5 bases; unmatched junction nucleotides: 4. CDR1 is SQVTM and CDR2 is ANQGSEA in the germline V gene. This CDR3 has 13 amino acids. The CDR3 coding sequence is TGCAGCGTTTGGACAGGGGGCAAAACTGAAGCTTTCTTT. Protein sequence: CSVWTGGKTEAFF.

This clonotype has only a few counts. The chain's CDR3 is CASSHLVTDTQYF. The CDR3 DNA reads as TGTGCCAGCAGCCATCTAGTCACAGATACGCAGTATTTT. The V call is TRBV6-2 or TRBV6-3, the J call TRBJ2-3, with unresolved D. The CDR3 loop spans 13 amino acids. Trimming took 6 bases from V and 2 from J, leaving 9 bases between them. CDR1 is MNHEY and CDR2 is SVGEGT in the germline V gene.

This sequence joins TRBV28 and TRBJ1-1; no clear D gene. Germline lookup yields CDR1 MDHEN and CDR2 SYDVKM. CDR3 length equals 13 residues. The V end was cut by 4 bases, the J end by 6 bases, with 12 bases between. Here the CDR3 reads CASSSRVRSEAFF. CDR3 nucleotides: TGTGCCAGCAGTTCGAGGGTGCGGTCTGAAGCTTTCTTT.

V and J are TRBV7-9 and TRBJ2-4; TRBD2 matches at 9 bases. With 5 bases clipped from V and 7 bases from J, the junction kept 9 bases outside the gene matches. Germline V lookup: CDR1 SEHNR, CDR2 FQNEAQ (reference sequence). This CDR3 region has 15 residues. In DNA, the CDR3 is TGTGCCAGCAGCCCGGGAGATGCGGGAGGGAACATTCAGTACTTC. Protein sequence: CASSPGDAGGNIQYF.

This clonotype has a count of ten or more. The chain employs TRBV18 and TRBJ1-5; 7 bases agree with TRBD1. Trimming at V came to 5 bases and at J to 1 base, leaving 2 bases not matched to a gene. Germline V gene sequence: CDR1 KGHSH, CDR2 LQKENI. The CDR3 runs to 14 residues. CDR3 nucleotide sequence: TGTGCCAGCTCATCGGACAGGAGCAATCAGCCCCAGCATTTT. Amino acid sequence: CASSSDRSNQPQHF.

This clonotype was seen once. The chain combines TRBV19 with TRBJ2-7; D perhaps matches TRBD1 (5 bases). The CDR3 is made up of 11 amino acids. V shed 10 bases and J shed 5 bases, with 12 bases lying between them. The germline V gene has CDR1 LNHDA and CDR2 SQIVND (reference sequence). The CDR3 DNA is TGTGCCAACCCGGACACAGACGAGCAGTACTTC. It yields the protein CANPDTDEQYF.

The chain carries TRBV10-3 and TRBJ2-2; D ambiguous. V was cut by 4 bases and J by 7 bases, with 13 bases left in between. The germline V gene has CDR1 ENHRY and CDR2 SYGVKD. The CDR3 contains 14 residues. CDR3 in amino acids: CAISVSQDGGELFF. In nucleotides, the CDR3 is TGTGCCATCAGTGTGTCCCAGGATGGCGGGGAGCTGTTTTTT.

This chain links TRBV4-1 with TRBJ2-7; D is unclear. This CDR3 contains 15 residues. The V end was cut by 1 base, the J end by 0 bases, with 10 bases between. CDR1 is MGHRA, CDR2 YSYEKL, per germline. The CDR3 region has the DNA TGCGCCAGCAGCCAAGCCCCGGGCTCCTCCTACGAGCAGTACTTC. This gives the protein CASSQAPGSSYEQYF.

This clonotype appeared a few times. The chain recombines TRBV25-1 with TRBJ2-5, with D possibly TRBD1 on 6 matching bases. The CDR3 contains 18 residues. Trimming took 4 bases from V and 5 from J, leaving 26 bases between them. Germline-derived CDR1 and CDR2 are MGHDK and SYGVNS. In DNA, the CDR3 is TGTGCCAGCAGTGGCAACAGGGCGTCAACCGACCTCCTTGAGACCCAGTACTTC. The encoded protein is CASSGNRASTDLLETQYF.

V is TRBV5-6 and J is TRBJ1-1; TRBD1 might be the D (6 bases). Deletions cut 5 bases from V and 3 bases from J, with 11 bases between. The CDR3 covers 13 residues. The germline V gene has CDR1 SGHDT and CDR2 YYEEEE. The DNA for the CDR3 is TGTGCCAGCAGACAGGGCCCGCACACTGAAGCTTTCTTT. Encoded protein: CASRQGPHTEAFF.

The genes are TRBV28 and TRBJ2-1; 15 nucleotides align to TRBD2. The CDR3 totals 20 residues. V was pared by 4 bases and J by 0 bases, with 10 bases of the junction left unmatched. The germline CDR1 and CDR2 sequences are MDHEN and SYDVKM. CDR3 sequence (DNA): TGTGCCAGCAGTTCACCGGGACTAGCGGGAGGTCAAAGCTCCTACAATGAGCAGTTCTTC. Translating it yields CASSSPGLAGGQSSYNEQFF.

The J gene is TRBJ2-7, the V gene TRBV7-9, with no clear D. V was trimmed by 0 bases and J by 3 bases, leaving 9 bases between them. This CDR3 has 14 amino acids. Germline values: CDR1 SEHNR, CDR2 FQNEAQ (reference sequence). The CDR3 sequence is CASSLAREVYEQYF. The CDR3, as DNA: TGTGCCAGCAGCTTAGCGCGAGAAGTCTACGAGCAGTACTTC.

The V call is TRBV28, the J call TRBJ2-1, with 8 bases matching TRBD2. The CDR3 loop spans 15 amino acids. Germline V gene sequence: CDR1 MDHEN, CDR2 SYDVKM. With 5 bases clipped from V and 6 bases from J, the junction kept 9 bases outside the gene matches. In nucleotides, the CDR3 is TGTGCCAGCAGTCCATCCGGGACTAGTGTCAATGAGCAGTTCTTC. This sequence encodes CASSPSGTSVNEQFF.

V gene TRBV4-1 combines with J gene TRBJ2-1; the D gene is possibly TRBD2 (5 bases). Germline V CDR1 and CDR2: MGHRA, YSYEKL. The ends were cut back, 2 bases at V and 7 bases at J, with 9 bases in the middle. The CDR3 is made up of 13 amino acids. The CDR3 bases are TGCGCCAGCAGCCAATCGGACTCGAATGAGCAGTTCTTC. Encoded protein: CASSQSDSNEQFF.

This chain uses TRBV9 with TRBJ2-2; maybe TRBD1 (7 bases). This CDR3 has 18 amino acids. CDR1 is SGDLS, CDR2 YYNGEE, per germline. V dropped 3 bases and J dropped 3 bases, with 21 bases sitting between them. The CDR3 loop is CASSANRPQGGDTGELFF. The CDR3 bases are TGTGCCAGCAGCGCAAACCGTCCCCAGGGGGGTGACACCGGGGAGCTGTTTTTT. Full variable domain (missing parts from reference TRBV9 and TRBJ2-2): DSGVTQTPKHLITATGQRVTLRCSPRSGDLSVYWYQQSLDQGLQFLIQYYNGEERAKGNILERFSAQQFPDLHSELNLSSLELGDSALYFCASSANRPQGGDTGELFFGEGSRLTVL.

The sample holds many counts of this clonotype. The rearrangement uses TRBV6-1 and TRBJ1-6, with D possibly being TRBD1 (5 bases). This CDR3 region has 12 residues. Germline values: CDR1 MNHNS, CDR2 SASEGT. The V end was cut by 7 bases, the J end by 10 bases, with 11 bases between. The CDR3 DNA follows: TGTGCCAGCACTCGCCAGGGATCACCCCTCCACTTT. Translated: CASTRQGSPLHF.

For this clonotype: Since a much larger clone is just one base distant, this may be a read error. This chain links TRBV12-3 or TRBV12-4 with TRBJ2-1, with TRBD2 as a possible D gene (5 bases). CDR3 size: 15 residues. V lost 6 bases and J 6 bases, leaving 18 bases between the germline ends. The CDR3 reads CASRWMDGISNEQFF. In DNA form, the CDR3 reads TGTGCCAGCAGATGGATGGACGGGATTTCCAATGAGCAGTTCTTC.

Notes on this clonotype: A read error may produce the germline difference seen at one junction end. CDR3 sequence reads: CATSESAPSTQYF. The CDR3 DNA is TGTGCCACCAGTGAGTCCGCGCCGTCTACGCAGTATTTT. The rearrangement links TRBV10-3 to TRBJ2-3; D is ambiguous. Germline CDR1 ENHRY, CDR2 SYGVKD. This CDR3 spans 13 amino acids.

The rearrangement joins TRBV4-2 to TRBJ1-5; D gene unclear. V lost 0 bases and J 0 bases, leaving 3 bases between the germline ends. CDR3 length: 14 residues. Looked up from germline, CDR1 is LGHNA and CDR2 is YNFKEQ. This chain's CDR3 is CASSQEHSNQPQHF. DNA for the CDR3: TGTGCCAGCAGCCAAGAACATAGCAATCAGCCCCAGCATTTT.

The rearrangement uses TRBV4-3 and TRBJ1-5; D is perhaps TRBD1 (5 bases). Germline CDR1 LGHNA, CDR2 YSLEER. The CDR3 runs to 16 residues. V shed 0 bases and J shed 1 base, with 10 bases lying between them. The CDR3 nucleotides are TGCGCCAGCAGCCAAGATCAGGGCGGGAGCAATCAGCCCCAGCATTTT. Protein product: CASSQDQGGSNQPQHF.

The chain recombines TRBV20-1 with TRBJ2-7, with 9 bases fitting TRBD1. CDR3 length equals 16 residues. Germline loops: CDR1 DFQATT, CDR2 SNEGSKA (reference sequence). J was trimmed by 5 bases and V by 3 bases; bases with no gene match: 14. This chain's CDR3 is CSASRGIGTGLNEQYF. CDR3 bases: TGCAGTGCTAGTAGGGGGATCGGGACAGGGCTTAACGAGCAGTACTTC.

This clonotype was observed many times. This chain uses TRBV20-1 with TRBJ2-1, with 10 bases identical to TRBD2. Germline loops: CDR1 DFQATT, CDR2 SNEGSKA (reference sequence). The V segment lost 2 bases and the J segment 12 bases; nucleotides outside the gene matches: 7. There are 13 residues in the CDR3. In DNA form, the CDR3 reads TGCAGTGCTAGACTTCTAGCGGGGGTCGGGCAGTTCTTC. Translated: CSARLLAGVGQFF.

The chain carries TRBV2 and TRBJ1-2; 9 bases line up with TRBD1. Losses at the gene ends were 0 bases for V and 4 bases for J; bases not matched to a gene: 6. The CDR3 covers 16 residues. Germline CDR1 reads SNHLY; CDR2 reads FYNNEI. This chain's CDR3 is CASSEASGQGLYGYTF. CDR3 DNA sequence: TGTGCCAGCAGTGAAGCGTCGGGACAGGGCCTCTATGGCTACACCTTC. The whole variable domain, remainder taken from reference TRBV2 and TRBJ1-2, is EPEVTQTPSHQVTQMGQEVILRCVPISNHLYFYWYRQILGQKVEFLVSFYNNEISEKSEIFDDQFSVERPDGSNFTLKIRSTKLEDSAMYFCASSEASGQGLYGYTFGSGTRLTVV.

This clonotype came up many times. The J gene is TRBJ2-2, the V gene TRBV11-3, with TRBD1 as a possible D gene (6 bases). V was clipped by 5 bases and J by 0 bases, with 13 bases between them. Germline-derived CDR1 and CDR2 are SGHNT and YENEEA. This CDR3 comprises 16 residues. The CDR3 bases are TGTGCCAGCAGCCAGGGGTCGGGCGCGAACACCGGGGAGCTGTTTTTT. Translation gives CASSQGSGANTGELFF.

This clonotype was seen at least ten times. V is TRBV24-1 and J is TRBJ2-1, with 7 bases lining up with TRBD1. The CDR3 sequence is 13 residues long. V lost 4 bases to trimming and J lost 10 bases; unmatched junction nucleotides: 6. Germline V gives CDR1 KGHDR, CDR2 SFDVKD. CDR3 bases: TGTGCCACCAGTGAAGTTACAGGGGACGAGCAGTTCTTC. This codes for CATSEVTGDEQFF.

The DNA for the CDR3 is TGTGCCAGCAGCCCCGGGGGTCGACTAGACCTAACAGATACGCAGTATTTT. As protein: CASSPGGRLDLTDTQYF. The genes are TRBV7-2 and TRBJ2-3, with D possibly TRBD2 on 6 matching bases. Trimming stripped 5 bases from V and 3 bases from J, with 21 bases between. This CDR3 spans 17 amino acids. Germline lookup yields CDR1 SGHTA and CDR2 FQGNSA.